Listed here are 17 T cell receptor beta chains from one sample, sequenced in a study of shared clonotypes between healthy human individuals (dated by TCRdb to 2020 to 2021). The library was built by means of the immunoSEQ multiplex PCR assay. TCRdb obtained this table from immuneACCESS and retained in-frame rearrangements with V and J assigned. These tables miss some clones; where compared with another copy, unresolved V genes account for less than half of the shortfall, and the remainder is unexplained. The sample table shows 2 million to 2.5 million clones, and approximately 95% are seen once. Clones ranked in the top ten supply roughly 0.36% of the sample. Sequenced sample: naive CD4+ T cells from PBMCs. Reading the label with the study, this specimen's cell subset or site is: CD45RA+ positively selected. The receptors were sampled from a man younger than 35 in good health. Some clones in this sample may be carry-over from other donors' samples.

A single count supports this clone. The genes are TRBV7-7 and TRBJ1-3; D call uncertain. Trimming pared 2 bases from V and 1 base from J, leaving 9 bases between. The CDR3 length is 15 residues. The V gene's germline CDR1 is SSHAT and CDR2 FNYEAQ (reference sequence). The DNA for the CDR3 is TGTGCCAGCAGCTTAAACATGAATTCTGGAAACACCATATATTTT. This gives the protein CASSLNMNSGNTIYF.

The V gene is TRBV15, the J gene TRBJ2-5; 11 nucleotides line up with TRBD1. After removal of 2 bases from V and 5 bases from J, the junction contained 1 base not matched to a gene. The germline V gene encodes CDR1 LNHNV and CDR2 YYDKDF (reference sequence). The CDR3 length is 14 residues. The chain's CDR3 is CATSRRDRGETQYF. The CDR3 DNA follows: TGTGCCACCAGCAGAAGGGACAGGGGGGAGACCCAGTACTTC.

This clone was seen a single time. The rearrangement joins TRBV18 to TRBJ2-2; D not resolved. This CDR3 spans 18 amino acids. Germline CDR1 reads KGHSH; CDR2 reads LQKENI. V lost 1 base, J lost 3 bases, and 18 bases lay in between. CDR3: CASSPRIPRNIDTGELFF. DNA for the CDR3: TGTGCCAGCTCACCACGTATTCCCCGGAACATCGACACCGGGGAGCTGTTTTTT.

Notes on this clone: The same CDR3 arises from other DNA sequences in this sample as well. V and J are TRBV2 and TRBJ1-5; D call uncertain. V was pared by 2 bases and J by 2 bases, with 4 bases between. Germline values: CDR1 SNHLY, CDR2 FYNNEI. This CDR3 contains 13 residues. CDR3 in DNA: TGTGCCAGCAGTGAAACAGGCAATCAGCCCCAGCATTTT. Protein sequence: CASSETGNQPQHF.

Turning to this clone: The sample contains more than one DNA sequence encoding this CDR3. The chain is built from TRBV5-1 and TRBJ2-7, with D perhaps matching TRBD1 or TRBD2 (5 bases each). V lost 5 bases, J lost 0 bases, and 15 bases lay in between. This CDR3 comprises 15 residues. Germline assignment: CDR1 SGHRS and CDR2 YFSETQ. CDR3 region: CASSLRDRGSYEQYF. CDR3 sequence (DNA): TGCGCCAGCAGTCTTCGGGACCGCGGCTCCTACGAGCAGTACTTC.

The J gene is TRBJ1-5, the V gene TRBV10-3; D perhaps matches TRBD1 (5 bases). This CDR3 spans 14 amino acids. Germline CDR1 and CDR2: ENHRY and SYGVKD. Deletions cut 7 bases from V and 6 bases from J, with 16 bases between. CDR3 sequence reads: CAIKAGADLQPQHF. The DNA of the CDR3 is TGTGCCATCAAAGCTGGGGCAGACCTTCAGCCCCAGCATTTT.

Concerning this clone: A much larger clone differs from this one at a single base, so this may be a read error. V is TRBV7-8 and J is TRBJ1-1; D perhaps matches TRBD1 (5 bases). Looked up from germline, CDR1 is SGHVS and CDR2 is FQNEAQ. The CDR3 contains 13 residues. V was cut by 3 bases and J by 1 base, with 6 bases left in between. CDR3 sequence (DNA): TGTGCCAGCAGCTTCACAGGGAACACTGAAGCTTTCTTT. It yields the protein CASSFTGNTEAFF.

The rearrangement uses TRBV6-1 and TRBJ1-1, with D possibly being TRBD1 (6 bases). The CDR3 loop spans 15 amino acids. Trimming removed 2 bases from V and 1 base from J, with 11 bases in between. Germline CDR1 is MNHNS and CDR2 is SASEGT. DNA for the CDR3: TGTGCCAGCAGTGAACGGGCAGGGGCGAACACTGAAGCTTTCTTT. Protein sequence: CASSERAGANTEAFF.

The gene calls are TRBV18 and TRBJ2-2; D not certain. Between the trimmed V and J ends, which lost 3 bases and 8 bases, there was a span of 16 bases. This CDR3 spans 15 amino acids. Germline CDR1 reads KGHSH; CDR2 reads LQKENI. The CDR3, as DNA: TGTGCCAGCTCACCTAACTACGCCCCGGCAGGGGAGCTGTTTTTT. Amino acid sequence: CASSPNYAPAGELFF.

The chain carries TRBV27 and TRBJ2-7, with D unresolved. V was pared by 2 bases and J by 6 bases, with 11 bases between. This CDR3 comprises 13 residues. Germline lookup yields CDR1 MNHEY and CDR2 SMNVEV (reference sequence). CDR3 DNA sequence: TGTGCCAGCAGTTTAGTGAGAATGGGCGAGCAGTACTTC. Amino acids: CASSLVRMGEQYF.

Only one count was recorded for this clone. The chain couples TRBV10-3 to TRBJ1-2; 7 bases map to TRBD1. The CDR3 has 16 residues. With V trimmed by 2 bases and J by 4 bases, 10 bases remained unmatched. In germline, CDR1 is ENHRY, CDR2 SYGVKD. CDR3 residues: CAISERGQTFAYGYTF. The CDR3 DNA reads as TGTGCCATCAGTGAGAGGGGGCAGACTTTTGCCTATGGCTACACCTTC.

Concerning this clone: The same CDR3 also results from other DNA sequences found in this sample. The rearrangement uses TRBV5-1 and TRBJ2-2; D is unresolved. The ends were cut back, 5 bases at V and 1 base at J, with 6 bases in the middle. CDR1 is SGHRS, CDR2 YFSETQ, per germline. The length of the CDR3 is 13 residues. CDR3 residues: CASSRENTGELFF. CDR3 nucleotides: TGCGCCAGCAGTAGAGAGAACACCGGGGAGCTGTTTTTT.

The CDR3 DNA reads as TGTGCCAGCAGCTTGGTCAACGGCTACGAGCAGTACTTC. It codes for CASSLVNGYEQYF. The rearrangement links TRBV5-5 to TRBJ2-7; D gene uncertain. The CDR3 consists of 13 residues. Germline V gene sequence: CDR1 SGHKS, CDR2 YYEKEE (reference sequence). V was trimmed by 0 bases and J by 3 bases, leaving 7 bases between them.

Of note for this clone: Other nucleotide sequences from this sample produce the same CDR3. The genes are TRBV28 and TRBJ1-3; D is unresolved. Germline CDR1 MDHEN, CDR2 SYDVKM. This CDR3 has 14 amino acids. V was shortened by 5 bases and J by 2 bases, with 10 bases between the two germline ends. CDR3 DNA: TGTGCCAGCAGTCCCCGGACTACTGGAAACACCATATATTTT. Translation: CASSPRTTGNTIYF.

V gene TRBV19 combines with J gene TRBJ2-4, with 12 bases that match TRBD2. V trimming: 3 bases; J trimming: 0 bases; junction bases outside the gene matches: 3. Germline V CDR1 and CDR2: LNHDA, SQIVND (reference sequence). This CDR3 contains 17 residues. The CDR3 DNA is TGTGCCAGTAGTATGGGACTAGCGGGTCTAGCCAAAAACATTCAGTACTTC. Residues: CASSMGLAGLAKNIQYF.

The CDR3 here is CASSSPGTTNTQYF. DNA for the CDR3: TGTGCCAGCAGCTCCCCCGGGACTACCAATACGCAGTATTTT. The chain combines TRBV7-2 with TRBJ2-3; 7 positions match TRBD2. V dropped 4 bases and J dropped 7; count of bases not matched to a gene: 8. CDR3 length: 14 residues. CDR1 SGHTA and CDR2 FQGNSA come from the germline V gene.

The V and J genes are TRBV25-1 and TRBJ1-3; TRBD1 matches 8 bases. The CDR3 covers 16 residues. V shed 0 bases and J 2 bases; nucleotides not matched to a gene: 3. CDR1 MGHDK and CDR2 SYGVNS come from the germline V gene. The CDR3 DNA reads TGTGCCAGCAGTGAATATGGCAGGGGGCCTGGAAACACCATATATTTT. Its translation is CASSEYGRGPGNTIYF.